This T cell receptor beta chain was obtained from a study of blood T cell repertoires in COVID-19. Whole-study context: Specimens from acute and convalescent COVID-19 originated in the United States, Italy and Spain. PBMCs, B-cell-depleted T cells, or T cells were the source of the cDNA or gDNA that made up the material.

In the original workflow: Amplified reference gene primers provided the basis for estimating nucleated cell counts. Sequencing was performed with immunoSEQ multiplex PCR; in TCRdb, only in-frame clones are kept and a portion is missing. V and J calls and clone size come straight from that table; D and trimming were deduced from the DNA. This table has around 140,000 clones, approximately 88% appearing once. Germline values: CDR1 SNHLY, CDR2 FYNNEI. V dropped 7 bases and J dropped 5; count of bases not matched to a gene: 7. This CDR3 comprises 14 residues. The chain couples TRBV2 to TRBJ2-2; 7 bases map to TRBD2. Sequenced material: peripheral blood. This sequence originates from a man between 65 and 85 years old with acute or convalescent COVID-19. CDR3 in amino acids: CASKDSGGTGELFF. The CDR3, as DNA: TGTGCCAGCAAGGATTCCGGGGGGACCGGGGAGCTGTTTTTT.